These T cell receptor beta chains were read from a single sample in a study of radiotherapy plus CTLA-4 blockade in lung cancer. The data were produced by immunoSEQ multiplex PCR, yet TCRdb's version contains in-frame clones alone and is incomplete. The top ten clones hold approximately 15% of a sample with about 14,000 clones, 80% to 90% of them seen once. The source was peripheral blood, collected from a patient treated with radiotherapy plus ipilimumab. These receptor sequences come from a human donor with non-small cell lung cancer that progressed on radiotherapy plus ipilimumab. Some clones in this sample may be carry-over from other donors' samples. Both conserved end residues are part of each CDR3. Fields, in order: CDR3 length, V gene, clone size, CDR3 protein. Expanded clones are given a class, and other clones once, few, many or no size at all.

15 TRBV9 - CASSVTTGGTYEQYF
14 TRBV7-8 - CASSREEYTDTQYF
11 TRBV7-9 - CASSPEYGYTF
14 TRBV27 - CASSYSGDVYEQYF
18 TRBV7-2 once CASTKIKTGGPYNSPLHF
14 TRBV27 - CASSLDRNTYEQYF
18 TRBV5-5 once CASSRRDRASSGANVLTF
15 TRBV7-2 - CASSLQGQGAKEQYF
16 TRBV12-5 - CASGLWGGYVRSPLHF
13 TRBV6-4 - CASSGTRGETQYF
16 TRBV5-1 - CASSLLGDSTNYGYTF
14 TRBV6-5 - CASSTNVWTDTQYF
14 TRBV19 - CASSIRLVPGELFF
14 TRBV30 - CAWSVPSGSYEQYF
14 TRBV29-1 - CSGRTAGGSSEQYF
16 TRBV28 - CASSLPGTGRNQPQHF
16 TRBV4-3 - CASSSNGGRLNTEAFF
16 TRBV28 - CASSLASVNGNTEAFF
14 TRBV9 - CASSQRPSSDEQFF
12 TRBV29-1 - CSVETGGNEQYF
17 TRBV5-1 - CASSLEAIASLSYEQYF
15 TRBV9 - CASSPGLALDNEQFF
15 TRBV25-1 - CASSEAREGLQTQYF
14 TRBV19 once CASSIGDISYEQYF
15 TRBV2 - CASILLGGRVYEQYF
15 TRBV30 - CAWRDGQGNFSPLHF
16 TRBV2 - CASMGGIRSVVWGYTF
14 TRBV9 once CASSVGGGTYEQYF
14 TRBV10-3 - CAISVGRAPETQYF
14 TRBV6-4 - CASSEGAGSDTQYF
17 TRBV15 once CATSSRYRGSYNQPQHF
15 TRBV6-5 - CASKKLAGSRYEQYF
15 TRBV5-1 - CASSLTSGSSYEQYF
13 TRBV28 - CASSLLANTEAFF
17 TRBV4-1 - CASSQQTWGTTNYGYTF
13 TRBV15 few CATSIRTSTEQFF
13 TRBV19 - CASKSGGYTEAFF
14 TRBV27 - CASSLGTGNQPQHF
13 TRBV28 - CASSPGQSYEQYF
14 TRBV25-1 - CASSLQQGSTEAFF
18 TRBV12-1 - CASSFGGQGATGANVLTF
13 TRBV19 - CASSPQGGRKLFF
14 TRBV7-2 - CASSLDRVTDTQYF
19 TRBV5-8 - CASTPSRSGVGWSNQPQHF
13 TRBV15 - CATSWSFSNEQFF
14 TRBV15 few CATSRGLAKNIQYF
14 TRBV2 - CASSDSTKNQPQHF
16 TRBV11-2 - CASSSGTGGSDTEAFF
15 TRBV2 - CASRELAGRNTEAFF
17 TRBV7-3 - CASSPWTSGGPGDEQFF
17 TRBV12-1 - CASTGTARGESIYEQYF
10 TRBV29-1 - CSVEGQGRAF
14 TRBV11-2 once CASSLGGPRETQYF
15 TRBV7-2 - CASSFEKGVNTEAFF
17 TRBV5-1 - CASSMENPGQGAREQYF
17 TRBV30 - CAWSNKEDRFSNQPQHF
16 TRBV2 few CARDDTGGLHTDTQYF
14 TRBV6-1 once CASSAGGRGHEQYF
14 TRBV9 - CASSPSYREPEQFF